What follows are 11 T cell receptor beta chains derived from one specimen sequenced in a study of CD8+ T cells in alopecia areata (dated by TCRdb to between 2018 and 2020). The library was generated by the immunoSEQ multiplex PCR assay. RNA was extracted from all samples and reverse transcribed into cDNA, which served as template for TCR sequencing. TCRdb obtained this table from immuneACCESS and retained in-frame rearrangements with V and J assigned. These tables miss some clones; where compared with another copy, unresolved V genes account for less than half of the shortfall, and the remainder is unexplained. Within this sample are about 200,000 clones, with around three fifths of them counted one time only. The ten largest clones take up 0.4% to 0.55% of the sample. The meaning of the sample's time point label: baseline before oral tofacitinib. Sample: CD4+ T cells sorted from blood, taken at week 0. Receptors originate from a human donor with alopecia areata.

The J gene is TRBJ2-7, the V gene TRBV30; 7 bases match TRBD2. There are 13 residues in the CDR3. Germline V gene sequence: CDR1 GTSNPN, CDR2 SVGIG (reference sequence). V gave up 0 bases and J gave up 3 bases; unmatched junction bases: 2. Here the CDR3 DNA reads TGTGCCTGGAGTGTTGGCGGGAGCTACGAGCAGTACTTC. Translating gives CAWSVGGSYEQYF.

This clone occurred a few times. The V and J genes are TRBV30 and TRBJ1-2; D remains unclear. The germline V and J ends were trimmed by 3 bases and 8 bases, with 13 bases remaining between them. Germline V gene lookup returns CDR1 GTSNPN and CDR2 SVGIG (reference sequence). CDR3 length equals 12 residues. The CDR3 DNA is TGTGCCTGGAGCCGCCCCGTGGGGGGCTACACCTTC. Its protein is CAWSRPVGGYTF.

The V gene is TRBV30, the J gene TRBJ2-4, with D maybe TRBD2 (6 bases). From germline, CDR1 is GTSNPN and CDR2 SVGIG (reference sequence). Trimming took off 5 bases at V and 5 bases at J, with 10 bases between the two ends. The CDR3 length is 12 residues. CDR3 sequence: CAWGPGENIQYF. The CDR3 coding sequence is TGTGCCTGGGGCCCGGGGGAAAACATTCAGTACTTC.

The J gene is TRBJ2-6, the V gene TRBV15, with 7 bases lining up with TRBD1. The CDR3 loop spans 17 amino acids. Germline V gives CDR1 LNHNV, CDR2 YYDKDF (reference sequence). V gave up 0 bases and J gave up 1 base; unmatched junction bases: 3. The CDR3 DNA is TGTGCCACCAGCAGAGACCCGACAGGGTCTGGGGCCAACGTCCTGACTTTC. Translating it yields CATSRDPTGSGANVLTF.

The CDR3 sequence is CAWWRGSGNTIYF. In DNA form, the CDR3 reads TGTGCCTGGTGGAGGGGTTCTGGAAACACCATATATTTT. V gene TRBV30 combines with J gene TRBJ1-3; D is possibly TRBD1 (5 bases). This CDR3 spans 13 amino acids. V was cut by 5 bases and J by 1 base, with 9 bases left in between. CDR1 is GTSNPN and CDR2 is SVGIG in the germline V gene (reference sequence).

This clone has just a few counts. The V and J genes are TRBV18 and TRBJ2-4, with 12 bases lining up with TRBD1. The CDR3 extends over 18 amino acids. Germline V gives CDR1 KGHSH, CDR2 LQKENI. The ends lost 4 bases at V and 4 bases at J; junction bases unmatched: 11. The CDR3 here is CASSLTPGQGATKNIQYF. CDR3 coding DNA: TGTGCCAGCTCACTGACGCCGGGACAGGGGGCTACGAAAAACATTCAGTACTTC. The full variable domain, rest sourced from reference TRBV18 and TRBJ2-4, is NAGVMQNPRHLVRRRGQEARLRCSPMKGHSHVYWYRQLPEEGLKFMVYLQKENIIDESGMPKERFSAEFPKEGPSILRIQQVVRGDSAAYFCASSLTPGQGATKNIQYFGAGTRLSVL.

V is TRBV30 and J is TRBJ1-5; 7 bases map to TRBD1. The V and J ends lost 0 bases and 2 bases, in that order; junction bases with no gene match: 7. Germline V gives CDR1 GTSNPN, CDR2 SVGIG (reference sequence). The CDR3 sequence is 16 residues long. The CDR3 here is CAWSVDYTGGNQPQHF. Written as DNA, the CDR3 is TGTGCCTGGAGTGTCGATTATACAGGGGGCAATCAGCCCCAGCATTTT.

The chain combines TRBV28 with TRBJ1-1, with D unclear. The CDR3 has 13 amino acids. The ends were cut back, 8 bases at V and 0 bases at J, with 10 bases in the middle. CDR1 and CDR2 from the germline V gene are MDHEN and SYDVKM. CDR3 sequence: CASGTPMNTEAFF. The CDR3 DNA is TGTGCCAGCGGAACCCCGATGAACACTGAAGCTTTCTTT.

This clone came up once. The chain employs TRBV4-2 and TRBJ1-2; D gene ambiguous. Trimming removed 1 base at V and 6 bases at J, with 18 bases between. Germline values: CDR1 LGHNA, CDR2 YNFKEQ. The CDR3 sequence is 16 residues long. The CDR3 DNA reads as TGTGCCAGCAGCCAAGTTGAACAGCCGACTCGCAATGGCTACACCTTC. Its protein product is CASSQVEQPTRNGYTF.

The V and J genes are TRBV2 and TRBJ1-1; D unresolved. Germline-derived CDR1 and CDR2 are SNHLY and FYNNEI. V gave up 6 bases and J gave up 1 base, with 9 bases separating them. The CDR3 is 13 amino acids. The CDR3 bases are TGTGCCAGCAGCTCCGACACGAACACTGAAGCTTTCTTT. Encoded protein: CASSSDTNTEAFF. Full variable domain (remainder filled in from reference TRBV2 and TRBJ1-1): EPEVTQTPSHQVTQMGQEVILRCVPISNHLYFYWYRQILGQKVEFLVSFYNNEISEKSEIFDDQFSVERPDGSNFTLKIRSTKLEDSAMYFCASSSDTNTEAFFGQGTRLTVV.

This clone came up a few times. The V call is TRBV6-5, the J call TRBJ2-4; 7 nucleotides align to TRBD1. Germline V CDR1 and CDR2: MNHEY, SVGAGI. The CDR3 has 14 amino acids. The junction had 7 bases not matched to a gene; V was cut back by 4 bases and J by 7 bases. CDR3 protein: CASSSDRALNIQYF. The CDR3 bases are TGTGCCAGCAGTTCCGACAGGGCTTTGAACATTCAGTACTTC.